The 31 T cell receptor beta chains reported below all come from one sample, sequenced in a study of blood T cell repertoires in COVID-19. The data were produced by immunoSEQ multiplex PCR, yet TCRdb's version contains in-frame clones alone and is incomplete. This table holds 180,000 or so clones, approximately 89% found once. Sequencing was performed on peripheral blood. The receptors originated from a woman aged 55 to 70 with acute or convalescent COVID-19.

The V gene is TRBV19, the J gene TRBJ1-2; maybe TRBD1 (5 bases). V lost 5 bases, J lost 4 bases, and 11 bases lay in between. The CDR3 loop spans 13 amino acids. Germline CDR1 and CDR2: LNHDA and SQIVND (reference sequence). CDR3 DNA: TGTGCCAGTAGTGACAGACTAGGCTATGGCTACACCTTC. This gives the protein CASSDRLGYGYTF. Together with reference TRBV19 and TRBJ1-2, the CDR3 gives the full variable domain: DGGITQSPKYLFRKEGQNVTLSCEQNLNHDAMYWYRQDPGQGLRLIYYSQIVNDFQKGDIAEGYSVSREKKESFPLTVTSAQKNPTAFYLCASSDRLGYGYTFGSGTRLTVV.

The chain carries TRBV10-3 and TRBJ1-6; 7 bases map to TRBD1. There are 16 residues in the CDR3. Germline V gives CDR1 ENHRY, CDR2 SYGVKD. The V segment lost 6 bases and the J segment 9 bases; nucleotides outside the gene matches: 14. As DNA, the CDR3 is TGTGCCATCAGCGACAGGGAGAGTTCCCTCATTTCACCCCTCCACTTT. Encoded protein: CAISDRESSLISPLHF.

J is TRBJ1-2 and V is TRBV23-1; TRBD1 is a possible D gene (5 bases). TRBV23-1 is labeled an ORF, and its function is uncertain. V was shortened by 8 bases and J by 12 bases, with 22 bases between the two germline ends. This CDR3 is 13 amino acids long. The CDR3 is CASQCGRVISDTF. Written as DNA, the CDR3 is TGCGCCAGCCAGTGTGGCAGGGTGATTTCTGACACCTTC.

J is TRBJ1-2 and V is TRBV2; a weak D match, TRBD1 (5 bases). In germline, CDR1 is SNHLY, CDR2 FYNNEI. This CDR3 is 12 amino acids long. Trimming took 6 bases from V and 7 from J, leaving 12 bases between them. As DNA, the CDR3 is TGTGCCAGCAGGCAAGGGACTGCTGGCTACACCTTC. Its protein product is CASRQGTAGYTF.

The chain employs TRBV14 and TRBJ2-5, with TRBD2 matching 8 bases. With V trimmed by 8 bases and J by 5 bases, 16 bases remained unmatched. This CDR3 has 16 amino acids. Germline-derived CDR1 and CDR2 are SGHDN and FVKESK. This CDR3 is CASGRTAGAPWETQYF. The CDR3 nucleotides read TGTGCCAGCGGAAGGACAGCGGGAGCCCCCTGGGAGACCCAGTACTTC.

This clone appeared once. The J gene is TRBJ2-1, the V gene TRBV18, with TRBD2 matching 10 bases. The germline CDR1 and CDR2 sequences are KGHSH and LQKENI. The length of the CDR3 is 16 residues. J was trimmed by 4 bases and V by 6 bases; bases with no gene match: 9. The CDR3 coding sequence is TGTGCCAGCTCGGGAGCAGCGGGAGGGTCATACAATGAGCAGTTCTTC. Amino acid sequence: CASSGAAGGSYNEQFF.

V gene TRBV29-1 combines with J gene TRBJ2-7; 12 nucleotides agree with TRBD1. Germline V CDR1 and CDR2: SQVTM, ANQGSEA. The CDR3 totals 12 residues. J gave up 6 bases and V 8 bases, and 5 bases lay outside the gene matches. The CDR3 coding sequence is TGCAGCATCGGGACAGGGGGCTTCGAGCAGTACTTC. This translates into CSIGTGGFEQYF.

The V gene is TRBV19, the J gene TRBJ1-1; no definite D call. V was shortened by 3 bases and J by 4 bases, with 9 bases between the two germline ends. In germline, CDR1 is LNHDA, CDR2 SQIVND (reference sequence). The CDR3 has 13 residues. CDR3 sequence reads: CASSIGGSTEAFF. CDR3 coding DNA: TGTGCCAGTAGTATTGGAGGGAGCACTGAAGCTTTCTTT.

The chain combines TRBV30 with TRBJ2-1; 7 positions match TRBD2. The CDR3 is 14 amino acids. Germline V gives CDR1 GTSNPN, CDR2 SVGIG (reference sequence). The V segment lost 3 bases and the J segment 5 bases; nucleotides outside the gene matches: 7. The CDR3 bases are TGTGCCTGGAGGCGCCTAGCGGTCAACAATGAGCAGTTCTTC. Translation: CAWRRLAVNNEQFF. The entire variable domain, with the rest obtained from reference TRBV30 and TRBJ2-1, is as follows: SQTIHQWPATLVQPVGSPLSLECTVEGTSNPNLYWYRQAAGRGLQLLFYSVGIGQISSEVPQNLSASRPQDRQFILSSKKLLLSDSGFYLCAWRRLAVNNEQFFGPGTRLTVL.

This chain uses TRBV11-2 with TRBJ1-1; D remains ambiguous. The CDR3 extends over 14 amino acids. CDR1 SGHAT and CDR2 FQNNGV come from the germline V gene. V was pared by 0 bases and J by 4 bases, with 9 bases between. Here the CDR3 DNA reads TGTGCCAGCAGCTTAGATCGTCTGAGCACTGAAGCTTTCTTT. It codes for CASSLDRLSTEAFF.

The chain employs TRBV18 and TRBJ1-3; possibly TRBD1 for D (5 bases). V was trimmed by 2 bases and J by 4 bases, leaving 15 bases between them. The CDR3 loop spans 16 amino acids. Germline-derived CDR1 and CDR2 are KGHSH and LQKENI. CDR3 residues: CASSPRGTVAGNTIYF. As DNA, the CDR3 is TGTGCCAGCTCACCAAGGGGTACGGTGGCAGGAAACACCATATATTTT.

The rearrangement joins TRBV3-1 (or the pseudogene TRBV3-2) to TRBJ2-5; TRBD2 might be the D (6 bases). Germline V CDR1 and CDR2: LGHDT, YNNKEL (reference sequence). V gave up 3 bases and J gave up 2 bases, with 16 bases separating them. The CDR3 sequence is 16 residues long. The CDR3 DNA follows: TGTGCCAGCAGCCAGAGGGGAGCGGGTACTCAAGAGACCCAGTACTTC. This sequence encodes CASSQRGAGTQETQYF.

The sample holds one count of this clone. The chain links TRBV2 to TRBJ2-7; maybe TRBD1 (5 bases). CDR3 size: 15 residues. CDR1 is SNHLY and CDR2 is FYNNEI in the germline V gene. V was cut by 2 bases and J by 3 bases, with 14 bases left in between. The CDR3 DNA reads TGTGCCAGCAGTGAAACTCTTCAGGGCCTCTACGAGCAGTACTTC. Residues: CASSETLQGLYEQYF.

This chain joins TRBV19 and TRBJ2-1, with 12 bases lining up with TRBD2. The V gene end was trimmed by 2 bases and the J gene end by 10 bases; junction bases not matched to a gene: 6. CDR1 and CDR2 (germline): LNHDA, SQIVND (reference sequence). This CDR3 has 15 amino acids. The CDR3 loop reads CASSILAGGAREQFF. CDR3 nucleotides: TGTGCCAGTAGTATACTAGCGGGGGGGGCGCGGGAGCAGTTCTTC.

This CDR3 reads CASSEARYQETQYF. CDR3 nucleotides: TGTGCCAGCAGTGAAGCGCGCTACCAAGAGACCCAGTACTTC. This chain uses TRBV6-1 with TRBJ2-5; D unresolved. Germline V gene data show CDR1 as MNHNS and CDR2 as SASEGT. This CDR3 spans 14 amino acids. The V end was cut by 0 bases, the J end by 0 bases, with 5 bases between.

The chain carries TRBV21-1 and TRBJ2-1; the D call TRBD1 from the table was never checked on the DNA. TRBV21-1 is listed as a pseudogene. This CDR3 has 11 amino acids. The CDR3 DNA sequence: TGTGCCATACAGGGTTACAATGAGCAGTTCTTC. This gives the protein CAIQGYNEQFF.

The chain carries TRBV12-3 or TRBV12-4 and TRBJ1-5; maybe TRBD1 (5 bases). V shed 4 bases and J shed 7 bases, with 11 bases lying between them. The CDR3 spans 13 residues. CDR3 loop: CASSYGGSQPQHF. The CDR3 nucleotides are TGTGCCAGCAGTTATGGGGGGTCACAGCCCCAGCATTTT.

The chain uses TRBV19 and TRBJ2-7, with D perhaps TRBD2 (7 bases). Germline-derived CDR1 and CDR2 are LNHDA and SQIVND (reference sequence). The V gene lost 3 bases and the J gene lost 2 bases, with 17 bases spanning the gap. The CDR3 covers 16 residues. This CDR3 reads CASSIMFGGGTYEQYF. DNA of the CDR3: TGTGCCAGTAGTATTATGTTTGGGGGGGGCACCTACGAGCAGTACTTC.

The rearrangement links TRBV3-1 (or the pseudogene TRBV3-2) to TRBJ1-3; 9 nucleotides line up with TRBD1. CDR1 is LGHDT, CDR2 YNNKEL, per germline (reference sequence). The length of the CDR3 is 15 residues. Trimming cost V 3 bases and J 2 bases; bases outside gene matches: 2. CDR3 loop: CASSQGQGAGNTIYF. The CDR3 coding sequence is TGTGCCAGCAGCCAGGGACAGGGCGCTGGAAACACCATATATTTT.

A few counts support this clone. The V call is TRBV27, the J call TRBJ1-3; 8 positions agree with TRBD1. The J segment lost 0 bases and the V segment lost 5 bases, leaving 6 bases of the junction unmatched. The CDR3 is made up of 16 amino acids. Germline CDR1 and CDR2: MNHEY and SMNVEV (reference sequence). The CDR3 coding sequence is TGTGCCAGCAGTACAGGGGGTCCGAGCTCTGGAAACACCATATATTTT. Amino acid sequence: CASSTGGPSSGNTIYF.

A few counts support this clone. The chain recombines TRBV19 with TRBJ1-4; D unclear. Per the germline V gene, CDR1 is LNHDA and CDR2 is SQIVND (reference sequence). With 1 base removed from V and 10 bases from J, the gap between germline ends came to 28 bases. The length of the CDR3 is 19 residues. CDR3 loop: CASSIGGGLFVDRSGKLFF. CDR3 nucleotide sequence: TGTGCCAGTAGTATAGGAGGCGGTTTATTCGTGGACCGAAGCGGAAAACTGTTTTTT.

The chain carries TRBV6-2 or TRBV6-3 and TRBJ2-2; D is undetermined. Per germline, CDR1 MNHEY and CDR2 SVGEGT. With 5 bases removed from V and 6 bases from J, the gap between germline ends came to 13 bases. This CDR3 region has 14 residues. This chain's CDR3 is CASSLSFVSGELFF. The CDR3 nucleotides are TGTGCCAGCAGTCTAAGTTTCGTTTCCGGGGAGCTGTTTTTT.

This clone has just one count. This chain joins TRBV6-5 and TRBJ1-1; TRBD1 aligns across 8 bases. J gave up 10 bases and V 5 bases, and 9 bases lay outside the gene matches. Germline values: CDR1 MNHEY, CDR2 SVGAGI. There are 13 residues in the CDR3. In DNA, the CDR3 is TGTGCCAGCAGTCCTACGCGGACAGGGATAGCTTTCTTT. Protein: CASSPTRTGIAFF.

The gene calls are TRBV5-1 and TRBJ1-4, with 7 positions matching TRBD1. The trim removed 3 bases at V and 6 bases at J, leaving 8 bases unmatched. Germline CDR1 reads SGHRS; CDR2 reads YFSETQ. The length of the CDR3 is 15 residues. The CDR3 protein is CASSSEQGPHEKLFF. CDR3 DNA: TGCGCCAGCAGCTCCGAACAGGGGCCGCATGAAAAACTGTTTTTT.

J is TRBJ1-2 and V is TRBV12-3 or TRBV12-4, with 7 bases identical to TRBD1. The CDR3 contains 13 residues. The ends lost 5 bases at V and 5 bases at J; junction bases unmatched: 5. The CDR3 loop is CASSPGQSYGYTF. CDR3 sequence (DNA): TGTGCCAGCAGTCCGGGACAGAGTTATGGCTACACCTTC.

This chain joins TRBV28 and TRBJ2-3; 10 positions match TRBD1. The germline V gene has CDR1 MDHEN and CDR2 SYDVKM. This CDR3 is 15 amino acids long. V lost 2 bases, J lost 4 bases, and 3 bases stayed unmatched. Written as DNA, the CDR3 is TGTGCCAGCAGTTTAGCCGGACAGGGGGCAGATACGCAGTATTTT. It translates to CASSLAGQGADTQYF.

This clone was seen a handful of times. The chain uses TRBV5-1 and TRBJ2-3, with a possible D match to TRBD1 (6 bases). The V gene lost 0 bases and the J gene lost 2 bases, with 13 bases spanning the gap. There are 16 residues in the CDR3. Germline V gives CDR1 SGHRS, CDR2 YFSETQ. The CDR3 bases are TGCGCCAGCAGCTTGGTGGCAGGGGCCGTCACAGATACGCAGTATTTT. This encodes CASSLVAGAVTDTQYF.

The J gene is TRBJ2-5, the V gene TRBV20-1; 10 positions match TRBD2. The CDR3 consists of 14 residues. The V and J ends lost 3 bases and 5 bases, in that order; junction bases with no gene match: 6. CDR1 and CDR2 from the germline V gene are DFQATT and SNEGSKA (reference sequence). CDR3 loop: CSASRAGGWETQYF. In nucleotides, the CDR3 is TGCAGTGCTAGTCGAGCGGGAGGGTGGGAGACCCAGTACTTC.

This sequence joins TRBV11-2 and TRBJ1-1; a weak D match, TRBD1 (6 bases). The CDR3 consists of 13 residues. Deletions cut 5 bases from V and 0 bases from J, with 7 bases between. Per germline, CDR1 SGHAT and CDR2 FQNNGV. CDR3 loop: CASSRTVNTEAFF. CDR3 DNA sequence: TGTGCCAGCAGCCGGACAGTGAACACTGAAGCTTTCTTT.

This chain links TRBV29-1 with TRBJ1-5; 9 positions match TRBD1. V was clipped by 6 bases and J by 4 bases; unmatched bases: 4. Germline V CDR1 and CDR2: SQVTM, ANQGSEA. The CDR3 contains 13 residues. The CDR3 reads CSVMTGGNQPQHF. DNA of the CDR3: TGCAGCGTCATGACAGGGGGAAATCAGCCCCAGCATTTT.

The genes are TRBV7-3 and TRBJ2-1; D is unclear. Looked up from germline, CDR1 is SGHTA and CDR2 is FQGTGA. CDR3 length: 14 amino acids. V lost 2 bases and J lost 3, with 8 bases in between. The CDR3 DNA reads as TGTGCCAGCAGCTTAGCGGCTCGCTACAATGAGCAGTTCTTC. Protein product: CASSLAARYNEQFF.